The TCR beta chain described here comes from a study of glioma-infiltrating T cells after dendritic cell vaccination (dated by TCRdb to the mid-2010s). Broadly, across the study: The cohort included some 15 glioblastoma patients drawn from Phase I and II dendritic cell vaccination trials, of whom 9 were newly diagnosed and 6 had recurrent disease. Between 2003 and 2012, patients were given autologous tumor lysate-pulsed dendritic cell vaccination. The vaccine consisted of monocyte-derived dendritic cells cultured approximately 7 days with IL-4 and GM-CSF, then pulsed overnight with autologous tumor lysate. Patients received three intradermal dendritic cell vaccine injections at biweekly intervals in the arm below the axilla. In glioblastoma patients vaccinated with dendritic cells, deep sequencing of TCR beta CDR3 regions served to measure the amount of tumor-infiltrating lymphocytes and to compare repertoires between tumor and blood. Survival after dendritic cell vaccination was correlated with TCR sequencing metrics, such as TIL content and the overlap between tumor and blood repertoires.

This clone was observed once. Its antigen remains unidentified. No base quality values were provided; no much bigger clone lies one nucleotide off. The junction carries 16 bases between V and J, which are trimmed by 4 bases and 6 bases respectively. The CDR3 goes from the cysteine to the phenylalanine over 15 residues. Just CDR3 DNA is preserved here, 45 bases in frame from base 1. From a lookup of the germline V gene (reference sequence), CDR1 and CDR2 are SGHNT and YYREEE. The immunoSEQ assay amplified TCRB CDR3 regions from approximately 2 micrograms of genomic DNA, or from all available DNA when less than that amount was available. For multiplex PCR, 60 forward primers for TCR V beta segments and 13 reverse primers for J beta segments were used. To estimate the number of reads per starting template, synthetic control templates were added to each sample at limiting dilution. The Illumina HiSeq System generated 87 bp sequencing reads. For the original study's pipeline: To remove PCR and sequencing errors, closely related sequences were merged with a nearest neighbor algorithm. TCR overlap was defined as the percentage of unique tumor TCR beta sequences that were also present in the same patient's peripheral blood. The source is immuneACCESS, and TCRdb retained only in-frame sequences with V and J called. Part of the clones is not carried over; for the studies checked, unresolved V genes explain less than half of this, and the remainder is unexplained. V, J and clone size reflect that table, while D and trimming were determined from the DNA. The sample profile shows around 90,000 clones; approximately 80% of them were found once. The ten largest clones add up to approximately 2% of the sample.

Study-wide conclusions, independent of this receptor: Longer time to progression and overall survival after dendritic cell vaccination were predicted by higher estimated pretreatment TIL content. The cohort was small and heterogeneous, and full blood and tumor sets were available for few patients, with initial-recurrent tumor pairs available for even fewer patients. The three-group TCR overlap response model was characterized as speculative, and prospective validation of the model was stated to be required. No direct relationship between TCR clonality and survival was found, suggesting a diverse polyclonal response may matter.

The sample's time point label is to be understood as: after dendritic cell vaccination, including at tumor progression/relapse. Patients were selected for having adequate residual fresh-frozen tumor tissue and more than two years of available survival data. An isocitrate dehydrogenase mutation was not carried by any of the glioblastoma patients, although molecular status was otherwise variable. PBMC were collected before vaccination, two weeks after the third vaccination, and at tumor progression when it occurred. The Qiagen DNeasy Blood extraction Kit was used for extraction of genomic DNA. The sample consisted of blood, taken after dendritic cell vaccination. Recombination linked TRBV5-4 to TRBJ2-2; a tentative D match to TRBD1 spans 7 bases. This clonotype was sampled from a human donor with glioblastoma. The CDR3: CASSQGGVTPGELFF. Read as DNA, the sequence is TGTGCCAGCAGCCAGGGGGGAGTGACCCCCGGGGAGCTGTTTTTT.